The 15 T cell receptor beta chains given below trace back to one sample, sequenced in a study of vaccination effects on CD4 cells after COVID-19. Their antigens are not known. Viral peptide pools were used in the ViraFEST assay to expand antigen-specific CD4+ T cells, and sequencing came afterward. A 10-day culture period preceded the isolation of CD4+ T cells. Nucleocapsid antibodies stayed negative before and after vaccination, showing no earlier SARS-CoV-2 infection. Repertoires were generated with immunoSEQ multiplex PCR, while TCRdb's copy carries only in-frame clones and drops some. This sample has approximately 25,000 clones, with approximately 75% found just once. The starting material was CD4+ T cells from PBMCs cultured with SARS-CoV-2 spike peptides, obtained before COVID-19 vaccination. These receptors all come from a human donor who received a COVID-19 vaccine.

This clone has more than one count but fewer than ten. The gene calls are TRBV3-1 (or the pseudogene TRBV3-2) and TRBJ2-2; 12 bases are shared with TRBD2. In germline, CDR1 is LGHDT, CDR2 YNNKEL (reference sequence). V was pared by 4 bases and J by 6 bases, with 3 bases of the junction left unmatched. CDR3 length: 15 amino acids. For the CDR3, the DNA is TGTGCCAGCAGCCGACTAGCGGGAGTTCCCGGGGAGCTGTTTTTT. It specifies CASSRLAGVPGELFF.

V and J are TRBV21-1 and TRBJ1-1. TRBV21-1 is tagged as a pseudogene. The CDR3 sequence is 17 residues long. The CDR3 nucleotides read TGTGCCAGCAGCAAAGTAGGGCAGGGAGGGATCAACACTGAAGCTTTCTTT. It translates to CASSKVGQGGINTEAFF.

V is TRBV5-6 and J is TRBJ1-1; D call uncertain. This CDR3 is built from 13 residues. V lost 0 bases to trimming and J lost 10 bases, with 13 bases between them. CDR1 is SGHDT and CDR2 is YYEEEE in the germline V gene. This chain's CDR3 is CASSLEDGRAAFF. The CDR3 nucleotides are TGTGCCAGCAGCTTGGAGGACGGTAGGGCAGCTTTCTTT.

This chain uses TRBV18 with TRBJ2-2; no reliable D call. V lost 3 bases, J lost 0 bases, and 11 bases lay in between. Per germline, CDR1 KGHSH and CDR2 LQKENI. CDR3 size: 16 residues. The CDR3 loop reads CASSPRVPANTGELFF. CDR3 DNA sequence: TGTGCCAGCTCACCCCGGGTCCCTGCGAACACCGGGGAGCTGTTTTTT.

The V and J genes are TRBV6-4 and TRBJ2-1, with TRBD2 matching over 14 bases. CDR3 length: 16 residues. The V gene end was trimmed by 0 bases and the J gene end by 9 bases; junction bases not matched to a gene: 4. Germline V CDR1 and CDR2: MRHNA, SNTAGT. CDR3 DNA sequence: TGTGCCAGCAGTGACTCCTCGACTAGCGGGAGGGTTGAGCAGTTCTTC. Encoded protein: CASSDSSTSGRVEQFF.

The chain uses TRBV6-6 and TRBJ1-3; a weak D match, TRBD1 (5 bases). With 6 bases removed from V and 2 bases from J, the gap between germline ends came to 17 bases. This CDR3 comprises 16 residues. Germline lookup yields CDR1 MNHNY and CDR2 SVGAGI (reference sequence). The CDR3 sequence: CASRQLGGLAGNTIYF. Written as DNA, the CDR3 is TGTGCCAGCAGGCAACTCGGGGGTCTGGCTGGAAACACCATATATTTT.

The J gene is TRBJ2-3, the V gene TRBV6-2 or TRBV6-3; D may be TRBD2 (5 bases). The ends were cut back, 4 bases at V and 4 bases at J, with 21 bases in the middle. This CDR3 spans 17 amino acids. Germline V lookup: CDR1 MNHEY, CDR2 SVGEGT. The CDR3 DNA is TGTGCCAGCAGTTTACTTTCTAGCTCCGGTACCGCAGATACGCAGTATTTT. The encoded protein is CASSLLSSSGTADTQYF.

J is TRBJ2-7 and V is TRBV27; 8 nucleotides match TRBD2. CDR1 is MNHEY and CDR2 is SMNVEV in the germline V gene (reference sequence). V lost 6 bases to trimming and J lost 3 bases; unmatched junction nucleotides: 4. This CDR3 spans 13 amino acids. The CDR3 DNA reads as TGTGCCAGCAGCTCCGGGACTAGCTACGAGCAGTACTTC. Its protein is CASSSGTSYEQYF.

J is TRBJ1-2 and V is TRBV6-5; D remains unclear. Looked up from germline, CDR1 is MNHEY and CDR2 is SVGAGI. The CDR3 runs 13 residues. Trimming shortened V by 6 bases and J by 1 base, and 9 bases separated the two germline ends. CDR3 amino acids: CASRGSGNYGYTF. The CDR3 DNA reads TGTGCCAGCAGGGGTAGCGGTAACTATGGCTACACCTTC.

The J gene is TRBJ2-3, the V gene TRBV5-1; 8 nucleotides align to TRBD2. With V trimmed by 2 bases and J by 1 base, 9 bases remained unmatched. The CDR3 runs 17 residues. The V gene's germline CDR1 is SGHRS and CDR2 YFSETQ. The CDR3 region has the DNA TGCGCCAGCAGCTTCTACCCCGGGGGGGGAGGCACAGATACGCAGTATTTT. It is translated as CASSFYPGGGGTDTQYF.

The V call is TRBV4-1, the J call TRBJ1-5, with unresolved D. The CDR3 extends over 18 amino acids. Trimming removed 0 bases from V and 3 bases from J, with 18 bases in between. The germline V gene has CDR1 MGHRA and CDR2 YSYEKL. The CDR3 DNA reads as TGCGCCAGCAGCCAAGACGGATGGAGACTTCTTGACAATCAGCCCCAGCATTTT. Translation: CASSQDGWRLLDNQPQHF.

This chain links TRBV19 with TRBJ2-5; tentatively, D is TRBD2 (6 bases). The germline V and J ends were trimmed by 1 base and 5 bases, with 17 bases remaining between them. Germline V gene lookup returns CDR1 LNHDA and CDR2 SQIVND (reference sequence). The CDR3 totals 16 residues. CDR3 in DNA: TGTGCCAGTAGTATAGGTCGGGACTCCCGGAGGGAGACCCAGTACTTC. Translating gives CASSIGRDSRRETQYF.

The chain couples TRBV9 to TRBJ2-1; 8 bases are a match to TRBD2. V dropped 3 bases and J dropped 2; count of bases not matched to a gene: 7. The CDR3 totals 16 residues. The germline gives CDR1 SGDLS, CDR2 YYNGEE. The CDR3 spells CASSDRGGRTYNEQFF. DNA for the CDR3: TGTGCCAGCAGCGACCGTGGCGGGAGGACCTACAATGAGCAGTTCTTC.

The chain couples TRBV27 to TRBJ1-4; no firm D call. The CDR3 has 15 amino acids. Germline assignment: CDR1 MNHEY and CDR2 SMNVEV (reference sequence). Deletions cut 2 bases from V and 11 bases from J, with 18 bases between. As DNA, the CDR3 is TGTGCCAGCAGTTTAAATACCTCCCCCTTTGAGAAACTGTTTTTT. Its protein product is CASSLNTSPFEKLFF.

The CDR3 here is CASSYERGGLNEQFF. CDR3 DNA sequence: TGTGCCAGCAGCTACGAGCGGGGGGGCTTGAATGAGCAGTTCTTC. The chain joins TRBV3-1 (or the pseudogene TRBV3-2) to TRBJ2-1; 10 bases are a match to TRBD2. The CDR3 is 15 residues long. Germline trimming cut 5 bases from V and 7 bases from J; bases unmatched to any gene: 8. Germline lookup yields CDR1 LGHDT and CDR2 YNNKEL (reference sequence).